This note documents a single T cell receptor beta chain sequence. The V end lost 2 bases, the J end lost 7 bases, and 15 bases lay between the germline ends. This CDR3 region has 15 residues. The germline V gene encodes CDR1 LNHDA and CDR2 SQIVND (reference sequence). The Seattle patients, enrolled during active infection, were followed longitudinally. These data come from a study of blood T cell repertoires in COVID-19. Across the study: Samples taken during acute and convalescent COVID-19 were collected in the United States, Italy and Spain.

Original analysis: By means of reference gene primer amplification, nucleated cell counts were estimated. Here immunoSEQ multiplex PCR was the method, and the copy in TCRdb shows in-frame clones only, minus some. V, J and clone size are taken as reported in that table, and D and trimming were inferred from the DNA itself. This table holds about 210,000 clones, roughly 85% found once. The sample comprised peripheral blood. V gene TRBV19 combines with J gene TRBJ1-5, with a possible D match to TRBD1 (6 bases). The TCR comes from a woman in her sixties or seventies with COVID-19, enrolled during active disease. CDR3 region: CASSITGRLEQPQHF. CDR3 DNA: TGTGCCAGTAGTATAACAGGGCGGTTGGAACAGCCCCAGCATTTT.